This T cell receptor (beta chain) emerged from a study of identical twins. TCRdb reprocessed the 5' RACE reads with MiXCR, giving one entry per CDR3 protein. The sample includes over 200,000 distinct CDR3 sequences, over 8% of them seen just once. The V segment lost 6 bases and the J segment 6 bases; nucleotides outside the gene matches: 11. This CDR3 spans 15 amino acids. The germline V gene has CDR1 DFQATT and CDR2 SNEGSKA (reference sequence). The sample holds a few counts of this clonotype. The chain employs TRBV20-1 and TRBJ2-1; 10 nucleotides agree with TRBD2. The TCR originated in a woman aged 18 to 35 in good health. The sample comprised memory (CD45RO+) T cells sorted from blood. The DNA for the CDR3 is TGCAGTGCCCCTAAAAGCGGGAGGGCCCTCAATGAGCAGTTCTTC. It yields the protein CSAPKSGRALNEQFF.